This TCR beta chain appears in the sequencing data of a study of regulatory T cells in long-lasting Graves disease. Whole-study results and caveats: Those with persistent disease had in common more public clonotypes (fewer than 3,000) than new patients (around 910). Persistent-disease Graves' patients showed less TCR diversity than new cases. Persistent disease preferred TRBV28, TRBJ1-2 and TRBJ2-5.

In this sample, this clonotype turned up many times. Its antigen is as yet unknown. Sample time point: newly diagnosed GD, antithyroid drugs for less than 3 months. Construction of the TCR library relied on RNA isolated from PBMCs. The V gene end was trimmed by 5 bases and the J gene end by 6 bases; junction bases not matched to a gene: 9. Per germline, CDR1 SGHTA and CDR2 FQGNSA. The CDR3 runs to 15 residues. Combining iRepertoire HTBI primers with Arm-PCR of CDR3 regions, the authors built TCR beta libraries. Each CDR3 protein gets one entry after TCRdb re-called the multiplex PCR reads with MiXCR. The table records 580,000 or so distinct CDR3 sequences, about 15% of them present only once. This same sample was also part of a study on T cells in Graves' hyperthyroidism and ophthalmopathy.

The clonotype originates from a man between 18 and 35 years old with Graves disease. The chain couples TRBV7-2 to TRBJ2-1, with 8 nucleotides matching TRBD2. Sequences were derived from peripheral blood mononuclear cells (PBMCs), sampled at new diagnosis, from a patient treated with antithyroid drugs. The CDR3 region is CASSIGTRVRNEQFF. CDR3 sequence (DNA): TGTGCCAGCAGCATCGGGACTAGAGTTCGCAATGAGCAGTTCTTC.